Listed below are T cell receptor beta chains from one sample, sequenced in a study of blood T cells in healthy people across ages. One entry per CDR3 protein results from TCRdb running MiXCR on the 5' RACE reads. The sample shows about 1,600,000 distinct CDR3 sequences, roughly 40% of them seen only once. Specimen: blood. These TCRs come from a woman between 18 and 30 years old in good health. Both conserved end residues are part of each CDR3. The order of the fields is D gene, V gene, J gene, clone size, CDR3 DNA, CDR3 protein. D genes are given only for firm matches. Some rows mark clone size as missing; the rest say once, few, many or name a class of expanded clone.

D: TRBD1
V: TRBV7-9
J: TRBJ2-1
size: NA
DNA: TGTGCCAGCAGCCCAAGAGGACAGGGGGCCCATGAGCAGTTCTTC
CDR3: CASSPRGQGAHEQFF

D: TRBD2
V: TRBV28
J: TRBJ2-1
size: NA
DNA: TGTGCCAGCAGATTCCTGACTAGCGGGGGGGATGAGCAGTTCTTC
CDR3: CASRFLTSGGDEQFF

D: NA
V: TRBV2
J: TRBJ1-2
size: NA
DNA: TGTGCCAGCAGTACCCCTTCCCGGGAGTCTGCCTATGGCTACACCTTC
CDR3: CASSTPSRESAYGYTF

D: NA
V: TRBV28
J: TRBJ2-3
size: NA
DNA: TGTGCCAGCAACGTGATTTCAGATACGCAGTATTTT
CDR3: CASNVISDTQYF

D: NA
V: TRBV10-2
J: TRBJ2-7
size: once
DNA: TGCGCCAGCAGTGCTTTGGAGGGTATCTACGAGCAGTACTTC
CDR3: CASSALEGIYEQYF

D: TRBD2
V: TRBV3-1
J: TRBJ2-7
size: NA
DNA: TGTGCCAGCAGGCGGATAGCGGGGGGTACCTACGAGCAGTACTTC
CDR3: CASRRIAGGTYEQYF

D: NA
V: TRBV12-3/TRBV12-4
J: TRBJ2-6
size: NA
DNA: TGTGCCAGCAGTTTTAGCTTAGAGGGGATAGGGTCTGGGGCCAACGTCCTGACTTTC
CDR3: CASSFSLEGIGSGANVLTF

D: NA
V: TRBV7-9
J: TRBJ1-2
size: many
DNA: TGTGCCAGCAGCTTAGATGACCAGGTCGATCGGGGCTACACCTTC
CDR3: CASSLDDQVDRGYTF

D: TRBD2
V: TRBV7-6
J: TRBJ2-3
size: NA
DNA: TGTGCCAGCAGCTTAGAGCAAGCGGGGCTTGCGACAGATACGCAGTATTTT
CDR3: CASSLEQAGLATDTQYF

D: NA
V: TRBV4-1
J: TRBJ2-5
size: NA
DNA: TGCGCCAGCAGCCATCGGACAGAGGGAGAGACCCAGTACTTC
CDR3: CASSHRTEGETQYF

D: NA
V: TRBV7-2
J: TRBJ2-7
size: many
DNA: TGTGCCAGCAGGTACCAGGACTACGAGCAGTACTTC
CDR3: CASRYQDYEQYF

D: NA
V: TRBV6-4
J: TRBJ2-3
size: few
DNA: TGTGCCAGCAGTGACTCCTGGGGAGAGGATACGCAGTATTTT
CDR3: CASSDSWGEDTQYF

D: NA
V: TRBV7-3
J: TRBJ2-3
size: few
DNA: TGTGCCAGCAGCTTAACGGGGGCTAGCGGCACAGATACGCAGTATTTT
CDR3: CASSLTGASGTDTQYF

D: NA
V: TRBV11-2
J: TRBJ2-3
size: NA
DNA: TGTGCCAGCTTAAGGGTTTTAACAGATACGCAGTATTTT
CDR3: CASLRVLTDTQYF

D: TRBD2
V: TRBV6-2/TRBV6-3
J: TRBJ2-7
size: NA
DNA: TGTGCCAGCAGTTATCCCAGCGGGGGCCTCTCCTACGAGCAGTACTTC
CDR3: CASSYPSGGLSYEQYF

D: NA
V: TRBV6-5
J: TRBJ2-4
size: NA
DNA: TGTGCCAGCAGTTACTCGTCACTAGCCAAAAACATTCAGTACTTC
CDR3: CASSYSSLAKNIQYF

D: TRBD1
V: TRBV6-5
J: TRBJ1-1
size: NA
DNA: TGTGCCAGCAGTGCCATCAGTACAGGGGGTACAAAAGCTTTCTTT
CDR3: CASSAISTGGTKAFF